The 27 T cell receptor beta chains presented below share a single source sample, sequenced in a study of cytomegalovirus exposure and HLA in healthy donors. The primer mix had 60 Vbeta and 13 Jbeta primers. Libraries were prepared by immunoSEQ multiplex PCR; TCRdb keeps only in-frame clonotypes and omits some of them. Of about 120,000 clones detected, nearly 80% appear once; the ten largest clones hold roughly 6.3%. Sequencing was carried out using PBMCs. Receptor source: a middle-aged woman in good health and CMV-seronegative.

CDR3 bases: TGTGCCAGCAGAACCGGACAGTACCATAGCAATCAGCCCCAGCATTTT. It translates to CASRTGQYHSNQPQHF. The chain is built from TRBV28 and TRBJ1-5; a possible D gene is TRBD1 (6 bases). The CDR3 covers 16 residues. CDR1 MDHEN and CDR2 SYDVKM come from the germline V gene. Trimming pared 6 bases from V and 0 bases from J, leaving 15 bases between.

The count of this clone is one. V is TRBV6-1 and J is TRBJ2-5; 7 bases align to TRBD2. V dropped 11 bases and J dropped 4; count of bases not matched to a gene: 10. Germline lookup yields CDR1 MNHNS and CDR2 SASEGT. The CDR3 contains 13 residues. The CDR3 coding sequence is TGTGCCTCAGTCCTAGCGGTGGCAGAGACCCAGTACTTC. This encodes CASVLAVAETQYF.

The chain recombines TRBV4-3 with TRBJ2-7; D is perhaps TRBD1 (6 bases). The CDR3 contains 15 residues. Per germline, CDR1 LGHNA and CDR2 YSLEER. With 0 bases removed from V and 2 bases from J, the gap between germline ends came to 11 bases. The CDR3 region has the DNA TGCGCCAGCAGCCAAGACTTAAACAGGGCCTACGAGCAGTACTTC. It is translated as CASSQDLNRAYEQYF.

The chain uses TRBV25-1 and TRBJ2-1; no clear D gene. Trimming left V 5 bases short and J 4 bases short, with 6 bases between. CDR1 is MGHDK, CDR2 SYGVNS, per germline. The CDR3 length is 12 residues. The CDR3 DNA reads as TGTGCCAGCAGTACACAGTACAATGAGCAGTTCTTC. Protein sequence: CASSTQYNEQFF. Full variable domain (outside the CDR3, taken from reference TRBV25-1 and TRBJ2-1): EADIYQTPRYLVIGTGKKITLECSQTMGHDKMYWYQQDPGMELHLIHYSYGVNSTEKGDLSSESTVSRIRTEHFPLTLESARPSHTSQYLCASSTQYNEQFFGPGTRLTVL.

This rearrangement joins TRBV5-1 to TRBJ1-2, with TRBD1 identical over 7 bases. The V and J ends lost 4 bases and 6 bases, in that order; junction bases with no gene match: 12. This CDR3 contains 15 residues. Germline CDR1 reads SGHRS; CDR2 reads YFSETQ. CDR3 sequence reads: CASSDVRGPLHGYTF. As DNA, the CDR3 is TGCGCCAGCAGCGACGTGAGGGGGCCGCTTCATGGCTACACCTTC.

This chain connects TRBV28 to TRBJ1-4; possibly TRBD1 for D (5 bases). Trimming took off 5 bases at V and 6 bases at J, with 22 bases between the two ends. Germline V lookup: CDR1 MDHEN, CDR2 SYDVKM. The CDR3 has 17 residues. The chain's CDR3 is CASSPRQSSDPYEKLFF. The CDR3 DNA reads TGTGCCAGCAGTCCGAGACAGAGTTCAGACCCGTATGAAAAACTGTTTTTT. The whole variable domain, filled in from reference TRBV28 and TRBJ1-4, reads DVKVTQSSRYLVKRTGEKVFLECVQDMDHENMFWYRQDPGLGLRLIYFSYDVKMKEKGDIPEGYSVSREKKERFSLILESASTNQTSMYLCASSPRQSSDPYEKLFFGSGTQLSVL.

This chain uses TRBV28 with TRBJ2-2; perhaps TRBD2 as D (5 bases). V lost 5 bases and J 3 bases, leaving 7 bases between the germline ends. Germline-derived CDR1 and CDR2 are MDHEN and SYDVKM. The length of the CDR3 is 13 residues. CDR3 sequence reads: CASSTRDTGELFF. The CDR3 nucleotides are TGTGCCAGCAGTACTAGGGACACCGGGGAGCTGTTTTTT.

This sequence joins TRBV4-1 and TRBJ2-7; TRBD1 might be the D (6 bases). The CDR3 consists of 16 residues. Trimming pared 2 bases from V and 9 bases from J, leaving 23 bases between. Germline loops: CDR1 MGHRA, CDR2 YSYEKL. The CDR3 is CASSQLQGPYVRVQYF. CDR3 nucleotides: TGCGCCAGCAGCCAATTACAGGGACCATATGTTAGGGTGCAGTACTTC.

The gene calls are TRBV4-2 and TRBJ2-5; 8 bases agree with TRBD2. TRBJ2-7 matches the DNA end more closely, so the J call is doubtful. Per the germline V gene, CDR1 is LGHNA and CDR2 is YNFKEQ. This CDR3 comprises 13 residues. CDR3 protein: CASSPGGAYEQYF. CDR3 DNA sequence: TGTGCCAGCAGCCCGGGGGGGGCATACGAGCAGTACTTC.

The chain carries TRBV5-1 and TRBJ1-2; no firm D call. The V and J ends lost 2 bases and 2 bases respectively, with 10 bases between them. CDR3 size: 14 residues. Germline-derived CDR1 and CDR2 are SGHRS and YFSETQ. For the CDR3, the DNA is TGCGCCAGCAGCTTCACAGCCTTAAACTATGGCTACACCTTC. It yields the protein CASSFTALNYGYTF.

Of note for this clone: An end of the junction does not agree with germline; a read error may underlie this. CDR3 in amino acids: CSSSLTEGYTF. The CDR3 DNA follows: TGTTCCAGCAGCTTAACTGAGGGCTACACCTTC. The chain recombines TRBV7-9 with TRBJ1-2; no reliable D call. In germline, CDR1 is SEHNR, CDR2 FQNEAQ (reference sequence). The CDR3 covers 11 residues.

The V gene is TRBV28, the J gene TRBJ2-1; 8 nucleotides agree with TRBD1. This CDR3 spans 15 amino acids. Germline V lookup: CDR1 MDHEN, CDR2 SYDVKM. V trimming: 7 bases; J trimming: 1 base; junction bases outside the gene matches: 6. In DNA form, the CDR3 reads TGTGCCAGCATCGGGACAGGACTGTCCTACAATGAGCAGTTCTTC. Translated, it gives CASIGTGLSYNEQFF.

The chain carries TRBV6-6 and TRBJ2-7, with 7 bases matching TRBD2. CDR3 length: 15 amino acids. Trimming took 8 bases from V and 2 from J; bases not matched to a gene: 12. From germline, CDR1 is MNHNY and CDR2 SVGAGI (reference sequence). This CDR3 reads CASANSQRDAYEQYF. As DNA, the CDR3 is TGTGCCAGCGCCAACTCACAGCGGGACGCCTACGAGCAGTACTTC.

The chain links TRBV28 to TRBJ1-2; 9 bases align to TRBD1. Germline loops: CDR1 MDHEN, CDR2 SYDVKM. CDR3 length equals 15 residues. With V trimmed by 2 bases and J by 5 bases, 6 bases remained unmatched. CDR3 protein: CASSLTGGREYGYTF. CDR3 DNA sequence: TGTGCCAGCAGTTTAACAGGGGGCAGGGAGTATGGCTACACCTTC.

The chain recombines TRBV7-8 with TRBJ2-3; 10 nucleotides match TRBD1. The V and J ends lost 5 bases and 1 base, in that order; junction bases with no gene match: 9. CDR1 is SGHVS, CDR2 FQNEAQ, per germline. The CDR3 is made up of 17 amino acids. The CDR3 nucleotides read TGTGCCAGCAGCGTCCGGGACAGGGGTCGTCGCACAGATACGCAGTATTTT. The encoded protein is CASSVRDRGRRTDTQYF. The full variable domain, its missing parts supplied by reference TRBV7-8 and TRBJ2-3, is GAGVSQSPRYKVAKRGQDVALRCDPISGHVSLFWYQQALGQGPEFLTYFQNEAQLDKSGLPSDRFFAERPEGSVSTLKIQRTQQEDSAVYLCASSVRDRGRRTDTQYFGPGTRLTVL.

The count of this clone is one. The V call is TRBV25-1, the J call TRBJ1-6, with 8 bases fitting TRBD1. With 3 bases clipped from V and 7 bases from J, the junction kept 2 bases outside the gene matches. The CDR3 sequence is 14 residues long. Germline V lookup: CDR1 MGHDK, CDR2 SYGVNS. The CDR3 loop reads CASSDAGGNSPLHF. Written as DNA, the CDR3 is TGTGCCAGCAGTGACGCAGGGGGCAATTCACCCCTCCACTTT.

The chain has TRBV10-3 and TRBJ2-3; TRBD2 agrees at 7 bases. This CDR3 contains 16 residues. Germline V lookup: CDR1 ENHRY, CDR2 SYGVKD. V gave up 8 bases and J gave up 3 bases; unmatched junction bases: 14. The CDR3 here is CAISRERSGMTDTQYF. The CDR3 DNA reads TGTGCCATCTCAAGGGAACGGAGCGGGATGACAGATACGCAGTATTTT.

The chain joins TRBV7-8 to TRBJ2-1; 7 positions match TRBD2. CDR3 length: 15 amino acids. Germline trimming cut 5 bases from V and 2 bases from J; bases unmatched to any gene: 6. Germline V lookup: CDR1 SGHVS, CDR2 FQNEAQ. CDR3 coding DNA: TGTGCCAGCAGCCCTGCGGGAGCACCCTACAATGAGCAGTTCTTC. This sequence encodes CASSPAGAPYNEQFF.

The sample holds one count of this clone. The CDR3: CASRLSQETQYF. DNA for the CDR3: TGTGCCAGCAGACTCTCCCAAGAGACCCAGTACTTC. V is TRBV6-1 and J is TRBJ2-5; D is unresolved. Germline V gives CDR1 MNHNS, CDR2 SASEGT. V shed 6 bases and J shed 1 base, with 6 bases lying between them. The CDR3 has 12 residues.

V is TRBV28 and J is TRBJ1-2; D remains ambiguous. This CDR3 contains 13 residues. Germline V gives CDR1 MDHEN, CDR2 SYDVKM. V lost 2 bases and J 6 bases, leaving 10 bases between the germline ends. The CDR3 spells CASSLLQSNGYTF. CDR3 in DNA: TGTGCCAGCAGTTTACTCCAGTCGAATGGCTACACCTTC.

This clone has more than one count but fewer than ten. The chain is built from TRBV7-8 and TRBJ2-5; D is unresolved. Trimming left V 3 bases short and J 5 bases short, with 4 bases between. Germline values: CDR1 SGHVS, CDR2 FQNEAQ. The CDR3 sequence is 11 residues long. For the CDR3, the DNA is TGTGCCAGCAGCTTCGGGGAGACCCAGTACTTC. This codes for CASSFGETQYF.

This chain links TRBV27 with TRBJ1-5; no clear D. The germline V gene has CDR1 MNHEY and CDR2 SMNVEV (reference sequence). CDR3 length equals 14 residues. V gave up 2 bases and J gave up 5 bases, with 10 bases separating them. CDR3: CASSLMGPHQPQHF. CDR3 nucleotide sequence: TGTGCCAGCAGTTTAATGGGCCCCCATCAGCCCCAGCATTTT.

This clone has just a few counts. The rearrangement joins TRBV6-6 to TRBJ2-1; tentatively, D is TRBD1 (5 bases). The germline V and J ends were trimmed by 6 bases and 1 base, with 13 bases remaining between them. CDR1 MNHNY and CDR2 SVGAGI come from the germline V gene (reference sequence). This CDR3 has 15 residues. The CDR3: CASSPRASSYNEQFF. For the CDR3, the DNA is TGTGCCAGCAGCCCCAGGGCTTCGTCCTACAATGAGCAGTTCTTC.

The chain employs TRBV10-2 and TRBJ2-5; D might be TRBD1 (6 bases). CDR1 WSHSY and CDR2 SAAADI come from the germline V gene. The V end was cut by 4 bases, the J end by 10 bases, with 19 bases between. The length of the CDR3 is 14 residues. CDR3 residues: CASSASRGRSGQYF. CDR3 coding DNA: TGCGCCAGCAGTGCGTCCAGGGGTAGGAGTGGCCAGTACTTC.

A note on this clone: Its ends do not fully match the called genes, so a read error is possible. The chain recombines TRBV10-3 with TRBJ1-3; TRBD1 might be the D (5 bases). CDR1 and CDR2 from the germline V gene are ENHRY and SYGVKD. CDR3 length: 14 amino acids. In DNA, the CDR3 is TGTGCCATCAGTGAGTCGACCCCTCGAAGGGGAATTCGCTTT. Its protein is CAISESTPRRGIRF.

This clone has only one observation. V is TRBV28 and J is TRBJ2-3; D perhaps matches TRBD2 (6 bases). Per germline, CDR1 MDHEN and CDR2 SYDVKM. The CDR3 has 13 amino acids. Trimming stripped 1 base from V and 12 bases from J, with 14 bases between. In DNA form, the CDR3 reads TGTGCCAGCAGTTTATATGTGGGCGGGATACAGTATTTT. As protein: CASSLYVGGIQYF.

In its sample, this clone was seen a few times. This sequence joins TRBV7-9 and TRBJ2-7, with TRBD2 as a possible D gene (6 bases). Germline loops: CDR1 SEHNR, CDR2 FQNEAQ (reference sequence). Between the trimmed V and J ends, which lost 5 bases and 0 bases, there was a span of 11 bases. The CDR3 contains 14 residues. The CDR3 loop reads CASSPRETSYEQYF. The CDR3 DNA reads TGTGCCAGCAGCCCCCGGGAGACCTCCTACGAGCAGTACTTC.